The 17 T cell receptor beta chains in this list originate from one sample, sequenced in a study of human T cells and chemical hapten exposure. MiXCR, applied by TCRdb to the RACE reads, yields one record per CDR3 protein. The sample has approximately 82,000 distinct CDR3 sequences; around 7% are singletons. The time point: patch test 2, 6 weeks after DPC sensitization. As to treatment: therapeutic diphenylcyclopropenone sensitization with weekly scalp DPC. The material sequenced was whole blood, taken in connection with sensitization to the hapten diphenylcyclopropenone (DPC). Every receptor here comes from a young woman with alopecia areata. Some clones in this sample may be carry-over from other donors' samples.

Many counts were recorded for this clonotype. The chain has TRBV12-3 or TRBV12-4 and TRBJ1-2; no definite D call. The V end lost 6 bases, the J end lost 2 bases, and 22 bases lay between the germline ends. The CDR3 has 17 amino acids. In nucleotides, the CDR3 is TGTGCCAGCAGCGGAGTCATTTCGCCAAGTAAAAACTATGGCTACACCTTC. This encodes CASSGVISPSKNYGYTF.

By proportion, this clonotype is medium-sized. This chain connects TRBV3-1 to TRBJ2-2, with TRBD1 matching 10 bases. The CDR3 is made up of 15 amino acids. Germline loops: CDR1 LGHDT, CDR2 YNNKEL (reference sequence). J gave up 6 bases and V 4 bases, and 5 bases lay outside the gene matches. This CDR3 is CASSPGTGEAGELFF. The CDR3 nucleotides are TGTGCCAGCAGCCCGGGGACAGGGGAGGCCGGGGAGCTGTTTTTT.

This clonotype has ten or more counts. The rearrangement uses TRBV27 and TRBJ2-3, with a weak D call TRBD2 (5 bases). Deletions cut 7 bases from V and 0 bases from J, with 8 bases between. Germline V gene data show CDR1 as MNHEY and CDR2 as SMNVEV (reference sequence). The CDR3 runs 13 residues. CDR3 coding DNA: TGTGCCAGCAAGTGGACTAGCACAGATACGCAGTATTTT. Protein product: CASKWTSTDTQYF.

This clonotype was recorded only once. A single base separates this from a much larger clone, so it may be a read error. The CDR3 is CTSSPGLGELFF. Here the CDR3 DNA reads TGCACCAGCAGTCCTGGACTCGGGGAGCTGTTTTTT. This rearrangement joins TRBV4-1 to TRBJ2-2; D is possibly TRBD2 (5 bases). Germline lookup yields CDR1 MGHRA and CDR2 YSYEKL. CDR3 length equals 12 residues.

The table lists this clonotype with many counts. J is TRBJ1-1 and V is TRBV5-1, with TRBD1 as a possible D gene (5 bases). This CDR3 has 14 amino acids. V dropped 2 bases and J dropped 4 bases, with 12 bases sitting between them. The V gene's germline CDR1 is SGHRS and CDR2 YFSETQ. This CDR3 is CASSFGRVGTEAFF. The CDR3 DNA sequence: TGCGCCAGCAGCTTTGGCAGGGTAGGCACTGAAGCTTTCTTT.

CDR3 nucleotide sequence: TGTGCCTGGAGAGCACAGGGGGGGAAGCCCCAGCATTTT. Amino acid sequence: CAWRAQGGKPQHF. This chain joins TRBV30 and TRBJ1-5; 8 bases match TRBD1. V shed 3 bases and J 8 bases; nucleotides not matched to a gene: 6. This CDR3 comprises 13 residues. In germline, CDR1 is GTSNPN, CDR2 SVGIG (reference sequence).

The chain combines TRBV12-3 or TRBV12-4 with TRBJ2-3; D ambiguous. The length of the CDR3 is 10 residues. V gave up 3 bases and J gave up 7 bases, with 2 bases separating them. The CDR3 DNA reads TGTGCCAGCAGTTTCTATACGCAGTATTTT. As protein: CASSFYTQYF.

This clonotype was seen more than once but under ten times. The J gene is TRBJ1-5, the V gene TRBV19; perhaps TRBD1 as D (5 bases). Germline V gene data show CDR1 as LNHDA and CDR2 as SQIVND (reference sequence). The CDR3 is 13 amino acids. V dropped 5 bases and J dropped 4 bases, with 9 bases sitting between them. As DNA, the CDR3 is TGTGCCAGTAGTCGACAGCCTAATCAGCCCCAGCATTTT. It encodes CASSRQPNQPQHF.

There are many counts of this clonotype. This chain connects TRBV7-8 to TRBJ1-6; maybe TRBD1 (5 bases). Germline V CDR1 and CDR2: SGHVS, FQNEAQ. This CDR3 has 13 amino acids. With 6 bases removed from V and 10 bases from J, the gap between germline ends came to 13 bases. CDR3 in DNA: TGTGCCAGCAGTTACCCGGGGGAATCACCCCTCCACTTT. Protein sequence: CASSYPGESPLHF.

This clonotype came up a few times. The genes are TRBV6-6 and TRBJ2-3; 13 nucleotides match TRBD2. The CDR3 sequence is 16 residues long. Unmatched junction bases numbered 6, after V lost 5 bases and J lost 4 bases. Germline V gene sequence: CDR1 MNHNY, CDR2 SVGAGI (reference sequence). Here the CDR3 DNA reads TGTGCCAGCAGTCGTTTTACTAGCGGGGGGGCAGATACGCAGTATTTT. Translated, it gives CASSRFTSGGADTQYF.

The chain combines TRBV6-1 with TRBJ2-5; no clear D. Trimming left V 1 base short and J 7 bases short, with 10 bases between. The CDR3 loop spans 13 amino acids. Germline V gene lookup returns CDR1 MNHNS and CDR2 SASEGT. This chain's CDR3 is CASSEVRLGTQYF. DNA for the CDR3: TGTGCCAGCAGTGAAGTTAGACTGGGGACCCAGTACTTC.

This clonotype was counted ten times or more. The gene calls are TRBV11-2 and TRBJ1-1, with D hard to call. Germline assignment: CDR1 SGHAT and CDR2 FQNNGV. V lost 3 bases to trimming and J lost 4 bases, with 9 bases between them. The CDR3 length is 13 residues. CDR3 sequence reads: CASSFTGITEAFF. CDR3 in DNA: TGTGCCAGCAGCTTTACGGGGATCACTGAAGCTTTCTTT.

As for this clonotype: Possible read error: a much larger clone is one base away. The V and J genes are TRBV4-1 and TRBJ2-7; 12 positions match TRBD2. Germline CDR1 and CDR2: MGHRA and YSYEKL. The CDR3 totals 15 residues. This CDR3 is CAGSPSGGAAYEQYF. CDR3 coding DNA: TGCGCCGGCAGCCCTAGCGGGGGGGCTGCCTACGAGCAGTACTTC.

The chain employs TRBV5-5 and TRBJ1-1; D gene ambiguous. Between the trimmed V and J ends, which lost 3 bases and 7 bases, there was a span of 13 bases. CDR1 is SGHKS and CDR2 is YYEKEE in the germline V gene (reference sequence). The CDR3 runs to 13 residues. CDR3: CASSWVLAVEAFF. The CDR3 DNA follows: TGTGCCAGCAGCTGGGTCCTTGCGGTTGAAGCTTTCTTT.

The CDR3 loop reads CASSLTDKTEAFF. The CDR3 nucleotides are TGTGCCAGCAGCTTGACGGATAAGACTGAAGCTTTCTTT. The rearrangement uses TRBV7-9 and TRBJ1-1; D unresolved. The CDR3 spans 13 residues. Germline assignment: CDR1 SEHNR and CDR2 FQNEAQ (reference sequence). Trimming left V 3 bases short and J 5 bases short, with 10 bases between.

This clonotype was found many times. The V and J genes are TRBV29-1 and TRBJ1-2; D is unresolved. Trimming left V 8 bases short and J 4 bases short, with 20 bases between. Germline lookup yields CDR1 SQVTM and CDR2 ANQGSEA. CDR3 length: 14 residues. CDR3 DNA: TGCAGCTCTAATGACCCGAACCGTAGCTATGGCTACACCTTC. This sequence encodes CSSNDPNRSYGYTF.

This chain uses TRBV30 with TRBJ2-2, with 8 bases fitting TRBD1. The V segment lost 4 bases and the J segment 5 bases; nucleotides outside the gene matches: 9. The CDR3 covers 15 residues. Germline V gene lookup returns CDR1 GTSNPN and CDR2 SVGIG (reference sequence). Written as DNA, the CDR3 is TGTGCCTGGACGACCCAGGGGGCGCGAACCGGGGAGCTGTTTTTT. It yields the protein CAWTTQGARTGELFF.